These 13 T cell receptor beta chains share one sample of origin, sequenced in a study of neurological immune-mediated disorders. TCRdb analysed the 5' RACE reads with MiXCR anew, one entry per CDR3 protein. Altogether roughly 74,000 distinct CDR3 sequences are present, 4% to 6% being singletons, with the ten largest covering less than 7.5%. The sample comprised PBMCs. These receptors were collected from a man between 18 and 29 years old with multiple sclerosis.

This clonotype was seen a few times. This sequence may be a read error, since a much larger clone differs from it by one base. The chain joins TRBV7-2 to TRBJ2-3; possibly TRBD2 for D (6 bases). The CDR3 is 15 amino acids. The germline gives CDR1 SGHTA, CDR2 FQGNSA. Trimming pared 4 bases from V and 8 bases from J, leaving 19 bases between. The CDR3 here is CASSSTTRGVITQYF. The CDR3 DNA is TGTGCCAGCAGCTCCACGACTAGAGGGGTGATTACGCAGTATTTT.

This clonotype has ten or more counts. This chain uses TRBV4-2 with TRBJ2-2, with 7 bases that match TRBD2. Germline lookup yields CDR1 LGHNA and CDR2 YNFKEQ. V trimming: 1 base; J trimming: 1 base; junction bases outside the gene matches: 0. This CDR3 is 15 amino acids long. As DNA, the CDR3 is TGTGCCAGCAGCCAAGCGGGAGGGAACACCGGGGAGCTGTTTTTT. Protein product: CASSQAGGNTGELFF.

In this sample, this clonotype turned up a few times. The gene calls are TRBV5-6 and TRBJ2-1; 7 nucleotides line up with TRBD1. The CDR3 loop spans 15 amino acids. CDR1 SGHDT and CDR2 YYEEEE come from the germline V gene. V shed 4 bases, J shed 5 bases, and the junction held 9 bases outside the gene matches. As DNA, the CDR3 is TGTGCCAGCAGCCAGGTAGGCGACAGGGACAATGAGCAGTTCTTC. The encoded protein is CASSQVGDRDNEQFF.

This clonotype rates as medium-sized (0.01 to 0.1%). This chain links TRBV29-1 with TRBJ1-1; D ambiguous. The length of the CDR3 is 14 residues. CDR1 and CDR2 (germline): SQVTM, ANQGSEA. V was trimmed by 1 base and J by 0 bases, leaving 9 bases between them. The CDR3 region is CSVEGTLMNTEAFF. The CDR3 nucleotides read TGCAGCGTTGAAGGTACGCTAATGAACACTGAAGCTTTCTTT. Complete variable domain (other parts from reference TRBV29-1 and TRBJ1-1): SAVISQKPSRDICQRGTSLTIQCQVDSQVTMMFWYRQQPGQSLTLIATANQGSEATYESGFVIDKFPISRPNLTFSTLTVSNMSPEDSSIYLCSVEGTLMNTEAFFGQGTRLTVV.

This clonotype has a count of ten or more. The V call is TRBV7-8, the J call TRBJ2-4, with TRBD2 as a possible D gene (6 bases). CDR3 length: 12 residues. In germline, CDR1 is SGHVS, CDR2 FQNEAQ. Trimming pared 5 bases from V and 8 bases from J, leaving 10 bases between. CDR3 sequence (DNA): TGTGCCAGCAGCCCGGGACTCCACATTCAGTACTTC. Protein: CASSPGLHIQYF.

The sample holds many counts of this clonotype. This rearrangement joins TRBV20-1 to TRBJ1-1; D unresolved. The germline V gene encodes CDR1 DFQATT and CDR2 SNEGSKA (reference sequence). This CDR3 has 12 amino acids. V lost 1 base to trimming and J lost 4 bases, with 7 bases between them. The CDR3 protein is CSARGTITEAFF. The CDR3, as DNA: TGCAGTGCTAGAGGCACGATCACTGAAGCTTTCTTT.

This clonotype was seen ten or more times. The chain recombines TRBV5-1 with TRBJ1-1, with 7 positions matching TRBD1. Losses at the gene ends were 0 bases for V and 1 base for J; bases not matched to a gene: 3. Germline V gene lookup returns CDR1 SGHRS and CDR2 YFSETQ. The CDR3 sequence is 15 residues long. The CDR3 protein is CASSLAGQANTEAFF. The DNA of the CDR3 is TGCGCCAGCAGCTTGGCAGGACAGGCGAACACTGAAGCTTTCTTT.

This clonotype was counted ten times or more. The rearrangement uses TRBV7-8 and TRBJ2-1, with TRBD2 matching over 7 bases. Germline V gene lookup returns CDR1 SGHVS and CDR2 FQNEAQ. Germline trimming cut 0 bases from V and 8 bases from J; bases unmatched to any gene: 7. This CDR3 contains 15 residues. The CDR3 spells CASSLAPRGRDEQFF. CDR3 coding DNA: TGTGCCAGCAGCTTAGCGCCCCGGGGGAGGGATGAGCAGTTCTTC.

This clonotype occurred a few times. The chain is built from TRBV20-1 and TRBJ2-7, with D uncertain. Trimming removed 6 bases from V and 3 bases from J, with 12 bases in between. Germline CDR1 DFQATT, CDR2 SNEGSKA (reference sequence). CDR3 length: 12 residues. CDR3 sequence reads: CSATDGYYEQYF. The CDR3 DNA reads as TGCAGTGCCACGGACGGTTACTACGAGCAGTACTTC.

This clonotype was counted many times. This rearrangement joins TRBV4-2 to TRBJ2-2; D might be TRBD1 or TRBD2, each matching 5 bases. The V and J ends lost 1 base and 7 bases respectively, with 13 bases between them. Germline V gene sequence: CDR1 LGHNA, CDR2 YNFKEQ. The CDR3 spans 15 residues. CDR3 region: CASSQVGPTLGELFF. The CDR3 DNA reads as TGTGCCAGCAGCCAAGTGGGACCCACGCTCGGGGAGCTGTTTTTT.

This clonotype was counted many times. DNA for the CDR3: TGCAGTGCTAGGAGGGACAGTGAGACCCAGTACTTC. Encoded protein: CSARRDSETQYF. This chain joins TRBV20-1 and TRBJ2-5; 7 bases map to TRBD1. This CDR3 is built from 12 residues. Germline lookup yields CDR1 DFQATT and CDR2 SNEGSKA (reference sequence). The V gene end was trimmed by 3 bases and the J gene end by 5 bases; junction bases not matched to a gene: 3.

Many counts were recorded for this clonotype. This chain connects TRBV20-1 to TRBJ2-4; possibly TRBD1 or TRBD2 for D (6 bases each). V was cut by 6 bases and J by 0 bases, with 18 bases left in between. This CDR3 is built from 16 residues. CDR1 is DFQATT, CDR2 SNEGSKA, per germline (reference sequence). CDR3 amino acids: CSAQRGEPIAKNIQYF. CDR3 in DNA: TGCAGTGCCCAGAGGGGGGAGCCCATAGCCAAAAACATTCAGTACTTC.

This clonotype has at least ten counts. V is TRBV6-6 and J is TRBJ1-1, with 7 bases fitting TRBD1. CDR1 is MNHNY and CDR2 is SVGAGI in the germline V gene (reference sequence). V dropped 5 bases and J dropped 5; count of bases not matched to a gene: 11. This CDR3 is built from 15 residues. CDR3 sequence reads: CASSPRGQSSTEAFF. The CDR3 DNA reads TGTGCCAGCAGTCCGAGGGGACAGTCGTCAACTGAAGCTTTCTTT.